This T cell receptor (beta chain) was recorded in a study of brain T cells in children with intractable seizures. Overall study results and limits: Only CDR3 sequence similarity suggested viral specificity, without known HCMV serostatus. Pre- and post-surgery blood differed in depth, so pre-surgery absences may be undersampling.

Time point denoted: blood from clinic visit 5 months post-surgery; TSC patient then seizure free. The sequenced cases were selected for having the highest brain T cell transcript signatures. Sequencing used immunoSEQ multiplex PCR; TCRdb keeps in-frame clones, though not all of them. Of 340,000 or so clones in the sample, roughly 93% were seen once. As to this clone: What it binds is unknown.

V was clipped by 0 bases and J by 5 bases, with 7 bases between them. Germline CDR1 is SQVTM and CDR2 is ANQGSEA. The CDR3 length is 12 residues. The sequence was obtained from a boy younger than two with tuberous sclerosis and intractable seizures. This chain links TRBV29-1 with TRBJ2-5; D uncertain. The specimen comprised peripheral blood, sampled approximately 5 months after surgery. CDR3 residues: CSVEDLGETQYF. As DNA, the CDR3 is TGCAGCGTTGAAGATTTGGGGGAGACCCAGTACTTC.